This TCR beta chain comes out of a study of shared clonotypes between healthy human individuals. The study's findings and limits: Sequencing depth was expected to influence donor clonotype sharing. Genetic and exposure-history diversity was limited by the small donor number. The sole specimen, blood, was sampled, and tissue repertoires likely differ.

Germline V gene lookup returns CDR1 WSHSY and CDR2 SAAADI. The trim removed 7 bases at V and 9 bases at J, leaving 8 bases unmatched. The CDR3 consists of 14 residues. As for this clone: Its antigen is as yet unknown.

Authors' analysis steps: With immunoSEQ giving junction-only sequences and no quality scores, filtering differed. Some clones are missing from TCRdb's copy, which holds only in-frame ones; the method was immunoSEQ multiplex PCR. The V and J calls and clone size were taken over from that table, and D and trimming were inferred from the DNA. The sample includes approximately 500,000 clones, roughly 80% of them seen just once. This chain joins TRBV10-2 and TRBJ2-1, with 11 nucleotides matching TRBD2. The sequenced material came from PBMCs. The sequence derives from a woman in her forties in good health. Some clones in this sample may be carry-over from other donors' samples. The CDR3 DNA follows: TGCGCCAGCAAGGTAGCGGGAGGGCCAATTGAGCAGTTCTTC. Its protein product is CASKVAGGPIEQFF.